This T cell receptor (beta chain) stems from a study of tumor-infiltrating lymphocytes in primary liver carcinoma. Unsorted whole blood yielded the blood RNA, and germline DNA was also extracted. The CDR3 sequence is 19 residues long. CDR1 and CDR2 from the germline V gene are SGHAT and FQNNGV. With approximately 470 ng total RNA as template and a constant-region primer, TCR beta cDNA was made. Each TCR beta library was derived from three nested multiplex PCR rounds that employed slightly modified ARM-PCR. TRBV1-TRBV30 forward and Cbeta reverse primers drove the first two approximately 11-cycle rounds. TCRdb processed the multiplex PCR reads anew with MiXCR; each CDR3 protein has one entry. Among fewer than 350,000 distinct CDR3 sequences listed, 65% were seen once. About this clonotype: At one end, the junction sequence differs from germline, possibly due to a read error.

The receptor comes from a middle-aged man with primary liver carcinoma and hepatitis B virus infection. V and J are TRBV11-2 and TRBJ2-6; 8 nucleotides align to TRBD1. Sequencing was performed on peripheral blood. The CDR3 DNA reads TGTGCCAGCAGCTTAGGACAGGGGAATTCTCTCTCTGGGACCAACGTCCTGACTTTC. This codes for CASSLGQGNSLSGTNVLTF.